This TCR beta chain was found in a study of blood T cell repertoires in COVID-19 (dated by TCRdb to the early 2020s). For context, the study as a whole: Samples from collaborators originated in the United States, Italy and Spain and spanned both the acute and convalescent phases of COVID-19. Where HLA class I and class II types were available, the types were taken from metadata supplied by the sample provider, not from assay-based typing. The samples were drawn from the first 160 participants of the ongoing ImmuneRACE study and from over a thousand subjects provided by 6 global collaborators. The material from the prospective study consisted of cDNA or gDNA derived from T cells, B-cell-depleted T cells, or PBMCs. The repertoires were made available in a free public database intended to serve as a resource for research on the immune response to SARS-CoV-2. Deeply sampled blood TCRbeta repertoires from subjects exposed to, actively infected with, or recovered from COVID-19 were included in the dataset. The sample metadata nearly always contained a de-identified subject ID, COVID-19 status, age in years and sex.

Beyond this particular receptor, the publication reports: How much clinical and demographic metadata was included differed by source and by participant, and the metadata was provided uncurated.

In the prospective study, participants were roughly 18 to 95 years old, resided in under 30 geographic areas of the United States, and were enrolled through a virtual design. To assign participants to cohorts, the prospective study relied on clinical history that participants themselves reported in a screening survey and a study questionnaire. Each participant in the prospective study had whole blood, serum and a nasopharyngeal or oropharyngeal swab collected by mobile phlebotomists. Participants in the prospective study had the option to provide additional blood draws and questionnaires over an approximately two-month period. Blood samples from the prospective study were shipped frozen or at room temperature prior to DNA extraction. Comments on this clone: The clone's antigen remains unknown. The input lacks base qualities; no much larger clone sits a single base away.

TCRbeta CDR3 regions were amplified from genomic DNA using the immunoSEQ Assay, a bias-controlled multiplex PCR. On the study's bioinformatics: The number of nucleated cells in each sample was estimated by amplification of reference gene primers within the assay. Sequence reads were collapsed and filtered to measure the absolute abundance of every unique TCRbeta CDR3 rearrangement. For each sample, productive Simpson clonality was calculated by taking the square root of Simpson's diversity index across productive rearrangements. What TCRdb holds here is the immuneACCESS table cut down to in-frame rearrangements. Part of the clones is not present; checked against another copy, under half of the missing clones reflect an unresolved V gene, and the others are unexplained. V, J and clone size are taken as reported in that table, and D and trimming were inferred from the DNA itself. The sample includes 130,000 to 150,000 clones, with around 89% observed a single time. The biggest ten clones account for more than 1% of the sample.

The receptor was derived from a woman between 25 and 40 years old with acute COVID-19. Input material: PBMCs or T cells enriched from blood (not recorded which).

This receptor carries the CDR3 CAISEGQYGNTIYF. At the DNA level, the sequence is TGTGCCATCAGTGAGGGACAGTATGGAAACACCATATATTTT. The chain is made from TRBV10-3 and TRBJ1-3; perhaps TRBD1 is the D gene, with 6 bases matching. The CDR3 measures 14 amino acids from cysteine to phenylalanine. Only CDR3 DNA is held: 42 bases, read in frame from base 1. V is reduced by 2 bases and J by 3 bases, leaving a spacing of 8 bases between them. CDR1 and CDR2 are drawn from the germline V gene: ENHRY, SYGVKD.